These 5 T cell receptor beta chains were sequenced from one sample in a study of beta chain features in type 1 diabetes. Findings and limits, study-wide: Type 1 diabetes patients had TCRB CDR3s that were shorter (moderately but significantly so) in all four CD4+ subsets.

Expressed TCRB transcripts were sequenced because the isolated RNA had all been reverse transcribed beforehand. Profiled with immunoSEQ multiplex PCR; TCRdb holds only in-frame clones, not every one. The sample shows over 150,000 clones, 6% to 9% of them seen only once. These TCRs' antigens remain unknown. Material for sequencing was central memory CD4+ T cells from blood. The receptors derive from a man younger than 35 with type 1 diabetes.

The V gene is TRBV6-6, the J gene TRBJ1-2, with D perhaps TRBD1 (6 bases). CDR1 and CDR2 from the germline V gene are MNHNY and SVGAGI (reference sequence). Trimming removed 6 bases at V and 6 bases at J, with 17 bases between. The CDR3 spans 14 residues. CDR3 sequence: CASSISGASDGYTF. For the CDR3, the DNA is TGTGCCAGCAGCATCTCAGGGGCCTCGGATGGCTACACCTTC.

This clone was detected only a few times. Other nucleotide sequences from this sample produce the same CDR3. The genes are TRBV25-1 and TRBJ1-6, with D possibly being TRBD1 (5 bases). The V and J ends lost 5 bases and 0 bases respectively, with 8 bases between them. The germline V gene encodes CDR1 MGHDK and CDR2 SYGVNS. The CDR3 spans 15 residues. The CDR3 nucleotides read TGTGCCAGCAGTAGGGGCAGCTCCTATAATTCACCCCTCCACTTT. This gives the protein CASSRGSSYNSPLHF.

The rearrangement joins TRBV7-8 to TRBJ1-2, with D perhaps matching TRBD1 (5 bases). The CDR3 contains 14 residues. Trimming took off 5 bases at V and 2 bases at J, with 12 bases between the two ends. Germline CDR1 is SGHVS and CDR2 is FQNEAQ. The chain's CDR3 is CASSPREGNYGYTF. In DNA, the CDR3 is TGTGCCAGCAGCCCTAGGGAGGGGAACTATGGCTACACCTTC.

The V call is TRBV5-1, the J call TRBJ2-5, with D perhaps TRBD1 (8 bases). V dropped 2 bases and J dropped 5 bases, with 13 bases sitting between them. Germline CDR1 SGHRS, CDR2 YFSETQ. CDR3 length equals 14 residues. The CDR3 spells CASSFGQGGETQYF. For the CDR3, the DNA is TGCGCCAGCAGCTTCGGACAGGGAGGGGAGACCCAGTACTTC.

Only a few counts were recorded for this clone. V usage is TRBV5-5 and J usage is TRBJ2-3; tentative D call: TRBD1 (6 bases). The germline CDR1 and CDR2 sequences are SGHKS and YYEKEE (reference sequence). Deletions cut 1 base from V and 4 bases from J, with 13 bases between. The CDR3 covers 15 residues. The CDR3 DNA reads TGTGCCAGCAGCTTGACAGGGCGGGTAGCAGATACGCAGTATTTT. The encoded protein is CASSLTGRVADTQYF.